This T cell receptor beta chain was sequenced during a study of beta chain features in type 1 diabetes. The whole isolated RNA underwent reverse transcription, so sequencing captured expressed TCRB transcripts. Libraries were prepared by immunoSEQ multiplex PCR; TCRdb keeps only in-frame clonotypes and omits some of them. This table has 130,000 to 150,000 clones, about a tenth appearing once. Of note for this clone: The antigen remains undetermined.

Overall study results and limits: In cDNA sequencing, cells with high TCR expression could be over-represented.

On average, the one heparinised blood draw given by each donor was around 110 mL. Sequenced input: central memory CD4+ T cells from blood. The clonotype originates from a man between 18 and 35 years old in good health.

As DNA, the CDR3 is TGTGCCAGCAGCTTTAATCAGGGCCACTACGAGCAGTACTTC. It yields the protein CASSFNQGHYEQYF. The gene calls are TRBV7-2 and TRBJ2-7, with D possibly being TRBD1 (5 bases). The CDR3 extends over 14 amino acids. CDR1 and CDR2 from the germline V gene are SGHTA and FQGNSA. Trimming took 3 bases from V and 3 from J, leaving 12 bases between them.